Listed below are T cell receptor beta chains from one sample, sequenced in a study of T cells in localized non-small cell lung cancer. The assay was immunoSEQ multiplex PCR, and TCRdb's table has in-frame clones only and misses some. The sample comprises tens of thousands of clones, around 86% of which are singletons, and more than 9% rests with the top ten. The sample was PBMCs, taken before any cancer treatment. These receptors all come from a man aged 35 to 69 with stage II squamous cell lung carcinoma. Both conserved end residues are part of each CDR3. Each record gives: V gene, J gene, D gene, CDR3 protein, CDR3 DNA. A D gene is named only where the DNA matches it firmly.

TRBV6-6	TRBJ2-5	.	CASSYSTVPETQYF	TGTGCCAGCAGTTACTCGACGGTTCCGGAGACCCAGTACTTC
TRBV9	TRBJ2-3	TRBD2	CASSAGTRGLDTQYF	TGTGCCAGCAGCGCCGGGACTAGAGGTTTAGATACGCAGTATTTT
TRBV7-2	TRBJ2-1	.	CASSLDLTTASEVF	TGTGCCAGCAGTCTAGATTTGACGACGGCCTCCGAGGTCTTC
TRBV7-6	TRBJ1-4	.	CASSPGGPLGEKLFF	TGTGCCAGCAGCCCGGGTGGCCCTCTTGGGGAAAAACTGTTTTTT
TRBV6-4	TRBJ2-2	TRBD1	CASSGQGGTGELFF	TGTGCCAGCAGTGGACAGGGCGGCACCGGGGAGCTGTTTTTT
TRBV7-2	TRBJ1-1	.	CASSLRPKRGDTEAFF	TGTGCCAGCAGCCTCAGGCCCAAAAGGGGAGACACTGAAGCTTTCTTT
TRBV7-2	TRBJ1-3	.	CASTLDTQAGNTIYF	TGTGCCAGCACCCTGGACACGCAGGCTGGAAACACCATATATTTT
TRBV18	TRBJ2-7	TRBD2	CASSASGDSYEQYF	TGTGCCAGCTCAGCTAGCGGGGACTCCTACGAGCAGTACTTC
TRBV6-1	TRBJ1-1	.	CASREDGAPNTEAFF	TGTGCCAGCAGGGAGGACGGTGCTCCGAACACTGAAGCTTTCTTT
TRBV18	TRBJ2-3	.	CASSPPSPSTDTQYF	TGTGCCAGCTCACCACCCTCACCAAGCACAGATACGCAGTATTTT
TRBV11-3	TRBJ2-7	.	CASSFEEDYEQYF	TGTGCCAGCAGCTTCGAGGAGGACTACGAGCAGTACTTC